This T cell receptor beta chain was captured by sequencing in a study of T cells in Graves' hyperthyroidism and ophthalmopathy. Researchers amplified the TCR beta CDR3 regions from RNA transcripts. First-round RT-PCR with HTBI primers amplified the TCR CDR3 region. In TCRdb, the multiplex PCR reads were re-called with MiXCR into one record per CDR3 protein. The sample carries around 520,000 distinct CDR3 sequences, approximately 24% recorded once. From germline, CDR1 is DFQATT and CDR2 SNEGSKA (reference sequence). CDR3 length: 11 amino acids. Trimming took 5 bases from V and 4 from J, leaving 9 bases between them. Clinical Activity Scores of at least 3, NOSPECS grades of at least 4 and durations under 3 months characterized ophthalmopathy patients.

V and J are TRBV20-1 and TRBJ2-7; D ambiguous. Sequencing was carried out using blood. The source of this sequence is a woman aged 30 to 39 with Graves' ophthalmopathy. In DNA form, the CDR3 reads TGCAGTGCTCCGGTGTTTTACGAGCAGTACTTC. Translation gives CSAPVFYEQYF.